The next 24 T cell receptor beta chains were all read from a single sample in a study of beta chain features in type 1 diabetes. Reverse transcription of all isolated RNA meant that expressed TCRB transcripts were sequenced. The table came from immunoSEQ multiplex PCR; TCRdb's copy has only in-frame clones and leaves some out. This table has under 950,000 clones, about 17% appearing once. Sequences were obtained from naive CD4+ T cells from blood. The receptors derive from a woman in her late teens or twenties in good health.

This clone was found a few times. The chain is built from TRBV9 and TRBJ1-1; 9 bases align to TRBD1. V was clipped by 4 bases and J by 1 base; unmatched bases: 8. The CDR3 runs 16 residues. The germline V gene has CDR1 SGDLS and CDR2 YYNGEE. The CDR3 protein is CASSLEQGAGNTEAFF. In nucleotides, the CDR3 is TGTGCCAGCAGCCTCGAACAGGGGGCGGGGAACACTGAAGCTTTCTTT. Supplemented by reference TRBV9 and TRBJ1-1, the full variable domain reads DSGVTQTPKHLITATGQRVTLRCSPRSGDLSVYWYQQSLDQGLQFLIQYYNGEERAKGNILERFSAQQFPDLHSELNLSSLELGDSALYFCASSLEQGAGNTEAFFGQGTRLTVV.

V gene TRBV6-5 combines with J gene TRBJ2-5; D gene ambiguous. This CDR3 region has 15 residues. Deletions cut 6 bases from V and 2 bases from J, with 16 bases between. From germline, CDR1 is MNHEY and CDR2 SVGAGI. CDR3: CASSIYRSNQETQYF. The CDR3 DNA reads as TGTGCCAGCAGCATATACAGAAGTAATCAAGAGACCCAGTACTTC.

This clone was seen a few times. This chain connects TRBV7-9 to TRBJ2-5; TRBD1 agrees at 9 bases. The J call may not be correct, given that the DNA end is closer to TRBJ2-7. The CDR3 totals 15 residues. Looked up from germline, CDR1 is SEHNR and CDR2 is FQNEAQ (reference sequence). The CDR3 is CASSFSRDRVGEQYF. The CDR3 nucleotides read TGTGCCAGCAGCTTTTCAAGGGACAGGGTGGGCGAGCAGTACTTC.

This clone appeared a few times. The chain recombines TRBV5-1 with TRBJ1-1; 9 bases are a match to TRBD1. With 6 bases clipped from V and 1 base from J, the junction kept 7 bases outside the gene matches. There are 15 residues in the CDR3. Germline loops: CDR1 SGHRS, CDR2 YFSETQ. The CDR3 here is CASTAVGQGNTEAFF. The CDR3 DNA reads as TGCGCCAGCACAGCGGTGGGACAGGGGAACACTGAAGCTTTCTTT. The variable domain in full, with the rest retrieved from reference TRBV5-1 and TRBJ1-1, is KAGVTQTPRYLIKTRGQQVTLSCSPISGHRSVSWYQQTPGQGLQFLFEYFSETQRNKGNFPGRFSGRQFSNSRSEMNVSTLELGDSALYLCASTAVGQGNTEAFFGQGTRLTVV.

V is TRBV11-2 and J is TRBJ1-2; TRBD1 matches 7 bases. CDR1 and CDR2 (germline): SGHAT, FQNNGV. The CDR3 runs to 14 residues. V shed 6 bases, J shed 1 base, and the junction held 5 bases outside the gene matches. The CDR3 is CASSYTGDNYGYTF. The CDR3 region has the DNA TGTGCCAGCAGTTATACAGGGGATAACTATGGCTACACCTTC.

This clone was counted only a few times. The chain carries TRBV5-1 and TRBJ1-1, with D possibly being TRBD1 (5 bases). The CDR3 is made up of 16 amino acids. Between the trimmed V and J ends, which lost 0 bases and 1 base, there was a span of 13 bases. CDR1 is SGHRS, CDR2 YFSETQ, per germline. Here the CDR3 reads CASSLDPGTANTEAFF. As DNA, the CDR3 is TGCGCCAGCAGCTTGGATCCCGGGACGGCGAACACTGAAGCTTTCTTT.

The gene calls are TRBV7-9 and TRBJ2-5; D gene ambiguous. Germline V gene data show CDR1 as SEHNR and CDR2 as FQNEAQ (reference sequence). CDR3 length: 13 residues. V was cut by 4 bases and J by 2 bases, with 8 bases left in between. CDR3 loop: CASSSANQETQYF. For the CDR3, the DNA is TGTGCCAGCAGCTCCGCCAATCAAGAGACCCAGTACTTC.

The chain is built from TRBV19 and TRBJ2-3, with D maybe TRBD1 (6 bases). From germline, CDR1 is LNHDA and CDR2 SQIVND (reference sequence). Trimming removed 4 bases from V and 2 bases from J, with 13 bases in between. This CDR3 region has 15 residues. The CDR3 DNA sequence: TGTGCCAGTAGTACGGACAGCCTATCCACAGATACGCAGTATTTT. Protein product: CASSTDSLSTDTQYF.

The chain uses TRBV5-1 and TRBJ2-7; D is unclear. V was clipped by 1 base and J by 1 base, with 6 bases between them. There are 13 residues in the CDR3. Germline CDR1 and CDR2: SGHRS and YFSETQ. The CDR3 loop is CASSLRISYEQYF. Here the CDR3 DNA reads TGCGCCAGCAGCTTGCGGATATCCTACGAGCAGTACTTC.

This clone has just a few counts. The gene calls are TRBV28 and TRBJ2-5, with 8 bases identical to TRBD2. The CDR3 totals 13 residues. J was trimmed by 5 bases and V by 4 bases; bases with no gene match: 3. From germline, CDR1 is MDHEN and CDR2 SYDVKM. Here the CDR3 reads CASSSGTRETQYF. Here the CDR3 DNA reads TGTGCCAGCAGTTCAGGGACTAGGGAGACCCAGTACTTC.

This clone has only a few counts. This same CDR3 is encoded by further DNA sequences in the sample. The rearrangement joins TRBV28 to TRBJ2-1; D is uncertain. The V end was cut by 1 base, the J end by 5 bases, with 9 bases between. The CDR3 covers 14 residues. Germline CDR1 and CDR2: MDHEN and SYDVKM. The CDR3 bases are TGTGCCAGCAGTTTATCAGATAGAGACAATGAGCAGTTCTTC. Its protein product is CASSLSDRDNEQFF.

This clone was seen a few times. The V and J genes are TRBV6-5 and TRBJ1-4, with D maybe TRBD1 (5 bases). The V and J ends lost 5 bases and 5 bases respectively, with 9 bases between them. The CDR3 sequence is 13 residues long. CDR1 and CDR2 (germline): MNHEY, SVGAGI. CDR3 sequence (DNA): TGTGCCAGCAGTCGACAGTTCAATGAAAAACTGTTTTTT. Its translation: CASSRQFNEKLFF.

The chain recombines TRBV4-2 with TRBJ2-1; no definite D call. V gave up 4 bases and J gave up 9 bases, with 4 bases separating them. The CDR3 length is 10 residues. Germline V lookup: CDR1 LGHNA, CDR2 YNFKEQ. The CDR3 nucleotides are TGTGCCAGCAGCCTGTGTGAGCAGTTCTTC. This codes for CASSLCEQFF.

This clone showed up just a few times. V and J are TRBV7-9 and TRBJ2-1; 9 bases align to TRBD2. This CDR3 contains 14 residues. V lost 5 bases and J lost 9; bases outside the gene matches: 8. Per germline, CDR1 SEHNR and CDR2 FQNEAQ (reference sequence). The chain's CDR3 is CASSDTGLAFEQFF. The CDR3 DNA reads TGTGCCAGCAGCGATACGGGACTAGCCTTTGAGCAGTTCTTC.

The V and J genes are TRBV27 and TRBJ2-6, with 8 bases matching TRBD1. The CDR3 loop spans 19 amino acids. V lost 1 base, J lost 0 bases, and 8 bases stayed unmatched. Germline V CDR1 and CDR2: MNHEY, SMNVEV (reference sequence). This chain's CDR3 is CASSLYGTGLPSGANVLTF. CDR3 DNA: TGTGCCAGCAGTTTATATGGGACAGGTCTCCCCTCTGGGGCCAACGTCCTGACTTTC. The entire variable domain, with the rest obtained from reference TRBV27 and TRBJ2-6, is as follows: EAQVTQNPRYLITVTGKKLTVTCSQNMNHEYMSWYRQDPGLGLRQIYYSMNVEVTDKGDVPEGYKVSRKEKRNFPLILESPSPNQTSLYFCASSLYGTGLPSGANVLTFGAGSRLTVL.

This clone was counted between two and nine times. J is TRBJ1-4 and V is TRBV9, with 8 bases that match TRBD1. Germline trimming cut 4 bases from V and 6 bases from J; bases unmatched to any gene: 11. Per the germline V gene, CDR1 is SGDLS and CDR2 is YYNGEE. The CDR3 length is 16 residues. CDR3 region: CASSSVTGTGYEKLFF. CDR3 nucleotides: TGTGCCAGCAGCTCCGTAACCGGGACAGGTTATGAAAAACTGTTTTTT.

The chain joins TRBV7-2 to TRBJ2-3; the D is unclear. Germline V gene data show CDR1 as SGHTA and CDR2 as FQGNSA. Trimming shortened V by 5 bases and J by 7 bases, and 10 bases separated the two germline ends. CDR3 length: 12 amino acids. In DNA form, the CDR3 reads TGTGCCAGCAGCAGCCTAGAGAATACGCAGTATTTT. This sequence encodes CASSSLENTQYF.

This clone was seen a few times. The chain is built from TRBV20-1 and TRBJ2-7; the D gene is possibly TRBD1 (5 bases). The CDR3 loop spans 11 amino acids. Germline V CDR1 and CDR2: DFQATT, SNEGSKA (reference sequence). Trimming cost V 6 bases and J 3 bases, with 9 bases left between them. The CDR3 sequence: CSAGHLYEQYF. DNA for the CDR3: TGCAGTGCAGGACACCTCTACGAGCAGTACTTC.

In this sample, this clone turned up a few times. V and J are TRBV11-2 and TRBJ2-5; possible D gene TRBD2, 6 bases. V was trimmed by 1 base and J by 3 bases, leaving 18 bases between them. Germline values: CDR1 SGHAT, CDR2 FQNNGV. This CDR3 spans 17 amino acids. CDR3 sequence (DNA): TGTGCCAGCAGCTTAGTCCCAGCGGGCGGACAAAAAGAGACCCAGTACTTC. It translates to CASSLVPAGGQKETQYF.

CDR3 in amino acids: CASGQDSRPNYGYTF. CDR3 DNA: TGCGCCAGCGGACAGGACAGTCGACCTAACTATGGCTACACCTTC. The chain uses TRBV23-1 and TRBJ1-2; 7 bases fit TRBD1. TRBV23-1 is an ORF for which the function is uncertain. Unmatched junction bases numbered 9, after V lost 8 bases and J lost 0 bases. The CDR3 consists of 15 residues.

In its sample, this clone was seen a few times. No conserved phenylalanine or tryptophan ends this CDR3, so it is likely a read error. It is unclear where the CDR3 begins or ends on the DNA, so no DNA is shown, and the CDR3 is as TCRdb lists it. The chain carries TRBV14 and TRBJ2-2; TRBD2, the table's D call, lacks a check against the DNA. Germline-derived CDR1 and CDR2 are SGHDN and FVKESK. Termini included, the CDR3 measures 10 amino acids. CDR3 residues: CASSHGTSGR.

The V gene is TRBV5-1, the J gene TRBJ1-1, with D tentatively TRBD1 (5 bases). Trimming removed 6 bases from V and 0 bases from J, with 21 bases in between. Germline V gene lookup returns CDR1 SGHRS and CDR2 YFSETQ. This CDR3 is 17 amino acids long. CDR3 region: CASKARQGSLMNTEAFF. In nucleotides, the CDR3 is TGCGCCAGCAAGGCGAGGCAGGGTAGTTTAATGAACACTGAAGCTTTCTTT.

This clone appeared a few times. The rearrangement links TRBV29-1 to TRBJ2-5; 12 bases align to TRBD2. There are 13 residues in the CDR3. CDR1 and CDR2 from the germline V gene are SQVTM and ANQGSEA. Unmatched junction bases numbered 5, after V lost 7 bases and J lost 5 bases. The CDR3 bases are TGCAGCGCCCGACTAGCGGGAGTGGAGACCCAGTACTTC. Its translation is CSARLAGVETQYF.

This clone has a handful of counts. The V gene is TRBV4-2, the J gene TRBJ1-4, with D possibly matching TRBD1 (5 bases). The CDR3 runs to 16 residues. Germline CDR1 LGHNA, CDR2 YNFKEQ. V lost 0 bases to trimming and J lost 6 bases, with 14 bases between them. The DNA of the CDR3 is TGTGCCAGCAGCCAAGAGGGGGGGGGATCTTATGAAAAACTGTTTTTT. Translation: CASSQEGGGSYEKLFF.